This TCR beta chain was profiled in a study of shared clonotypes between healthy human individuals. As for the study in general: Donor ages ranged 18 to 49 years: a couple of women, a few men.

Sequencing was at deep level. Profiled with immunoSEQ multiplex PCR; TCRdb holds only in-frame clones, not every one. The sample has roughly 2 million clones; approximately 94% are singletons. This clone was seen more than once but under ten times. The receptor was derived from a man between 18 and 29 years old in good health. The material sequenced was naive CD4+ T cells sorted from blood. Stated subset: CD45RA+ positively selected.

CDR3 loop: CASRQGNGNQPQHF. In DNA form, the CDR3 reads TGTGCCAGCAGACAGGGGAATGGCAATCAGCCCCAGCATTTT. The rearrangement uses TRBV28 and TRBJ1-5; the match to TRBD1 covers 7 bases. J gave up 2 bases and V 6 bases, and 4 bases lay outside the gene matches. This CDR3 contains 14 residues. Germline V gene sequence: CDR1 MDHEN, CDR2 SYDVKM.